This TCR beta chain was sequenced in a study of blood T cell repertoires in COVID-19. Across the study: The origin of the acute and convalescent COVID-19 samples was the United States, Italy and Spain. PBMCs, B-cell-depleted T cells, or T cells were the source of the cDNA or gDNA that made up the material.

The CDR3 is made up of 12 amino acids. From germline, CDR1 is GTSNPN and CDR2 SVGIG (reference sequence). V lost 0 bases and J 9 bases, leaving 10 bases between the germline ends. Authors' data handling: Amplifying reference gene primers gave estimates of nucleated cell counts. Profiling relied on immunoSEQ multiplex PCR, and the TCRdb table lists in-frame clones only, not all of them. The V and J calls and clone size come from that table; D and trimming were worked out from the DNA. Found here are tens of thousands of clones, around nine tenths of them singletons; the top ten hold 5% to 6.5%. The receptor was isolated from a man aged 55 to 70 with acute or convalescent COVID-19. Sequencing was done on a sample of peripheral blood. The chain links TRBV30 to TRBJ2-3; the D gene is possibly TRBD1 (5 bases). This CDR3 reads CAWSVQAGTQYF. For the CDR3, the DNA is TGTGCCTGGAGTGTACAGGCAGGAACGCAGTATTTT.